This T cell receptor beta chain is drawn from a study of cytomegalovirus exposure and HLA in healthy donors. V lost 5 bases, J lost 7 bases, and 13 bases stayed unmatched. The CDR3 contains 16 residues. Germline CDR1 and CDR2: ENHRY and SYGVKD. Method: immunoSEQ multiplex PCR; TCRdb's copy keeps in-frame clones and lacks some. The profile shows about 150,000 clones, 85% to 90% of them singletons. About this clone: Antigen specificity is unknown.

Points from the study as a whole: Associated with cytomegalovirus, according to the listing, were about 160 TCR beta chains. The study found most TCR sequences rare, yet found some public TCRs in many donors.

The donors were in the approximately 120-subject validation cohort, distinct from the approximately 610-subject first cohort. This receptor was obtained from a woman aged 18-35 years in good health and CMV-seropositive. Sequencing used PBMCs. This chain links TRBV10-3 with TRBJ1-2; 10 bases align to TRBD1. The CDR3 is CAISRTGGTADGGYTF. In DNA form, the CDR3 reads TGTGCCATCAGTCGGACAGGGGGGACGGCGGATGGTGGCTACACCTTC.